This T cell receptor beta chain was recovered during a study of T cells after yellow fever vaccination. Study context: Researchers used SMART-Seq v4 Ultra Low Input to prepare fractions that had low cell numbers. Study-level findings and limits: Peak timing came faster in the weaker secondary response, day 5 versus 15.

This clonotype was seen ten or more times. It was through 5'RACE template switching that TCR cDNA was made, with a universal primer site and UMIs added. TCRdb ran MiXCR on the 5' RACE reads and lists one entry per CDR3 protein. Among 30,000 or so distinct CDR3 sequences listed, 5.5% to 8% were seen once. This CDR3 has 14 amino acids. With V trimmed by 3 bases and J by 3 bases, 3 bases remained unmatched. Source: PBMCs, either bulk or a sorted T-cell subset (CD4+, CD8+, memory, or dextramer-sorted; not recorded which), taken on the day of the yellow fever booster vaccination. The sequence was obtained from a man under 40 who received the YFV17D yellow fever vaccine. V is TRBV12-3 or TRBV12-4 and J is TRBJ2-5; TRBD2 matches 8 bases. In DNA form, the CDR3 reads TGTGCCAGCAGTTTTGGTAGCGGGAAAGAGACCCAGTACTTC. As protein: CASSFGSGKETQYF.